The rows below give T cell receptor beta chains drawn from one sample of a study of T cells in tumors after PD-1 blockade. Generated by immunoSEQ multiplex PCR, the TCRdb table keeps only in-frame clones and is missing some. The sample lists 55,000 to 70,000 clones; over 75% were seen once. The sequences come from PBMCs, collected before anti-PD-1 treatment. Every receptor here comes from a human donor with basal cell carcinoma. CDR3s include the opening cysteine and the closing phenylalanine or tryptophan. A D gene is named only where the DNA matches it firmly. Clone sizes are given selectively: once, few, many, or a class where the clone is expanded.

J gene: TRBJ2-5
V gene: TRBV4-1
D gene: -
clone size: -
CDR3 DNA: TGCGCCAGCAGCCAAGTAGGGGCGGAGACCCAGTACTTC
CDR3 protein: CASSQVGAETQYF

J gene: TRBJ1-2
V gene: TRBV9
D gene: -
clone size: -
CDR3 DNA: TGTGCCAGCAGCACAAGAGGTCCTGTCTCTCTCTATGGCTACACCTTC
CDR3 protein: CASSTRGPVSLYGYTF

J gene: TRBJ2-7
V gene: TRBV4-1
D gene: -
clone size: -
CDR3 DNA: TGCGCCAGCAGCCAGGGAGGGGGGGGACTTTACGAGCAGTACTTC
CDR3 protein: CASSQGGGGLYEQYF

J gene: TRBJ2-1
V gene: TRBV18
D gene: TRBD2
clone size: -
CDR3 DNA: TGTGCCAGCTCAGCTAGCAGCGGGGGTAGTTATGAGCAGTTCTTC
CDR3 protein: CASSASSGGSYEQFF

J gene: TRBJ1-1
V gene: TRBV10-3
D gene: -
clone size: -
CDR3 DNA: TGTGCCATCAGTCCCGACAGTAACACTGAAGCTTTCTTT
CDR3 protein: CAISPDSNTEAFF

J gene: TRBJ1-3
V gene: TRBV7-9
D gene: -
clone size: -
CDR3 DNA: TGTGCCAGCAGCTTGGGCCGGCAGAAAACAGGGAGTGGAAACACCATATATTTT
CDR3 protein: CASSLGRQKTGSGNTIYF

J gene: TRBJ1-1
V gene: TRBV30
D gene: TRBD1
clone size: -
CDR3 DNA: TGTGCCTGGAGCCGGGACAGGGGTTTTGGGGCTTTCTTT
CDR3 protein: CAWSRDRGFGAFF

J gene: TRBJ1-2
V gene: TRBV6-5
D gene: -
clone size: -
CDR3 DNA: TGTGCCAGCAGTTCGAAGGGACCTGGCTACACCTTC
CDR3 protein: CASSSKGPGYTF

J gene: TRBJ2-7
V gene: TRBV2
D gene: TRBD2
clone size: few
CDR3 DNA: TGTGCCAGCAGTGATCTGGTAGCGGGGGTAGAGCAGTACTTC
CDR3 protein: CASSDLVAGVEQYF

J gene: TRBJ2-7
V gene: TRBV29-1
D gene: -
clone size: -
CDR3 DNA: TGCAGCGTTGAGGGGCAGGGGACCTACGAGCAGTACTTC
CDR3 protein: CSVEGQGTYEQYF

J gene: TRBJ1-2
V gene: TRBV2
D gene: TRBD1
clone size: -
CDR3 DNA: TGTGCCAGCAGCATCGCCGGGACAGGGGGTCCCGGCTACACCTTC
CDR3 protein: CASSIAGTGGPGYTF

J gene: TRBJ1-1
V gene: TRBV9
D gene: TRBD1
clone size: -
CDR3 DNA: TGTGCCAGCAGTCCAGGGGGACAGGTCGTGAACACTGAAGCTTTCTTT
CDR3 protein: CASSPGGQVVNTEAFF

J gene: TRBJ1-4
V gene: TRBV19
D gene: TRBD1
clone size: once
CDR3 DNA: TGTGCCAGTAGTATGATGGGGACAGGGAATGAAAAACTGTTTTTT
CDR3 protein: CASSMMGTGNEKLFF